Sequencing of this T cell receptor beta chain was carried out in a study of a mutant IDH1 vaccine in newly diagnosed glioma. Study-wide context: Vaccination began 4-6 weeks post radiotherapy alone, or with temozolomide cycles. Averaging about 37 years of age, treated patients were about 60% male and approximately 40% female.

This clone was counted a few times. Its antigen is unidentified. There are 12 residues in the CDR3. The germline gives CDR1 SGHRS, CDR2 YFSETQ. V lost 4 bases, J lost 5 bases, and 2 bases stayed unmatched. Regarding time point: week 35, safety follow-up. Doses of 300 ug of mutant IDH1 20-mer peptide were given with topical imiquimod. The patients received vaccinations eight times, in weeks 1, 3, 5, 7, 11, 15, 19 and 23. Profiling relied on immunoSEQ multiplex PCR, and the TCRdb table lists in-frame clones only, not all of them. The data contain about 56,000 clones, roughly 90% of them singletons. Findings and limits, study-wide: Among top peripheral T cell clonotypes, changes seemed unrelated to pseudoprogression.

J is TRBJ2-7 and V is TRBV5-1, with 8 bases lining up with TRBD2. The source was PBMCs, collected from a glioma patient whose treatment included an IDH1 peptide vaccine. This TCR came from a man aged 40-49 years with glioma. In nucleotides, the CDR3 is TGCGCCAGCAGCCCGGGGGGGGACGAGCAGTACTTC. This sequence encodes CASSPGGDEQYF.